The 5 T cell receptor beta chains given below trace back to one sample, sequenced in a study of shared clonotypes between healthy human individuals. The table came from immunoSEQ multiplex PCR; TCRdb's copy has only in-frame clones and leaves some out. The table has about 480,000 clones, 75% to 80% seen once. Sequenced: PBMCs. Every receptor here comes from a woman in her forties in good health. Some clones in this sample may be carry-over from other donors' samples.

The chain employs TRBV5-1 and TRBJ2-1, with TRBD2 matching over 11 bases. V shed 4 bases, J shed 5 bases, and the junction held 5 bases outside the gene matches. This CDR3 is 15 amino acids long. From germline, CDR1 is SGHRS and CDR2 YFSETQ. CDR3 sequence: CASSGSGREDNEQFF. The CDR3 DNA sequence: TGCGCCAGCAGCGGTAGCGGGAGGGAAGACAATGAGCAGTTCTTC. Drawing the rest from reference TRBV5-1 and TRBJ2-1, the complete variable domain is KAGVTQTPRYLIKTRGQQVTLSCSPISGHRSVSWYQQTPGQGLQFLFEYFSETQRNKGNFPGRFSGRQFSNSRSEMNVSTLELGDSALYLCASSGSGREDNEQFFGPGTRLTVL.

V usage is TRBV9 and J usage is TRBJ2-1; the D is unclear. Germline V lookup: CDR1 SGDLS, CDR2 YYNGEE. The CDR3 runs 13 residues. Trimming pared 0 bases from V and 8 bases from J, leaving 9 bases between. The CDR3 reads CASSVGLGDEQFF. CDR3 coding DNA: TGTGCCAGCAGCGTAGGCCTTGGGGATGAGCAGTTCTTC.

The chain joins TRBV9 to TRBJ1-4; D is perhaps TRBD1 (5 bases). CDR3 size: 16 residues. The V end was cut by 0 bases, the J end by 0 bases, with 9 bases between. In germline, CDR1 is SGDLS, CDR2 YYNGEE. As DNA, the CDR3 is TGTGCCAGCAGCGTAGGGGCGGGGGCAACTAATGAAAAACTGTTTTTT. As protein: CASSVGAGATNEKLFF.

Turning to this clone: Distinct nucleotide sequences in the sample also encode this CDR3. The V and J genes are TRBV7-3 and TRBJ2-7; unclear D gene. The CDR3 contains 11 residues. V dropped 4 bases and J dropped 7 bases, with 8 bases sitting between them. Germline CDR1 SGHTA, CDR2 FQGTGA. CDR3 in amino acids: CASSSGGEQYF. The CDR3 DNA follows: TGTGCCAGCAGCTCCGGCGGAGAGCAGTACTTC.

To note about this clone: Other DNA sequences from this sample encode an identical CDR3 as well. The chain carries TRBV9 and TRBJ2-1, with 11 bases that match TRBD2. Unmatched junction bases numbered 3, after V lost 4 bases and J lost 3 bases. The germline gives CDR1 SGDLS, CDR2 YYNGEE. There are 15 residues in the CDR3. CDR3 loop: CASSPGLADYNEQFF. The CDR3 coding sequence is TGTGCCAGCAGCCCGGGACTAGCGGACTACAATGAGCAGTTCTTC. The full variable domain, rest sourced from reference TRBV9 and TRBJ2-1, is DSGVTQTPKHLITATGQRVTLRCSPRSGDLSVYWYQQSLDQGLQFLIQYYNGEERAKGNILERFSAQQFPDLHSELNLSSLELGDSALYFCASSPGLADYNEQFFGPGTRLTVL.